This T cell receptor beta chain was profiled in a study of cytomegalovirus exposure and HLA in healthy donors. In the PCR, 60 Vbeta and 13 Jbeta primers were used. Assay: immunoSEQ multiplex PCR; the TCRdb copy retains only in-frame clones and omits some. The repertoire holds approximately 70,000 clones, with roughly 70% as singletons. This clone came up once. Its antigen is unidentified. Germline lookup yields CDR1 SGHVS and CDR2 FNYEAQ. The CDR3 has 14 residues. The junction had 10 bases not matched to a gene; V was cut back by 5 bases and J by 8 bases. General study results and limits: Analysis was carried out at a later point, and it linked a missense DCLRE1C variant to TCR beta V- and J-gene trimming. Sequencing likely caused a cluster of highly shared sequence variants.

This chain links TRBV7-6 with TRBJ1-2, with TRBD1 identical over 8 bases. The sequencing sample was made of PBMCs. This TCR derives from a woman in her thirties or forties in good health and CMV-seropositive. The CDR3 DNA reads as TGTGCCAGCAGCGTAGGGCAGGGGGCCTTCGGCTACACCTTC. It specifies CASSVGQGAFGYTF.